These 15 T cell receptor beta chains were sequenced from one sample in a study of cytomegalovirus exposure and HLA in healthy donors. The PCR employed 60 Vbeta primers together with 13 Jbeta primers. TCRdb's copy holds only in-frame clones and misses some; the assay was immunoSEQ multiplex PCR. The sample holds more than 85,000 clones, around 60% seen once. The sequencing input was PBMCs. These receptor sequences come from a human donor in good health.

As concerns this clone: Other DNA sequences in the sample encode the same CDR3. The chain carries TRBV25-1 and TRBJ2-5, with D tentatively TRBD1 (6 bases). The germline V gene has CDR1 MGHDK and CDR2 SYGVNS. Trimming took 2 bases from V and 4 from J, leaving 11 bases between them. The CDR3 is 14 residues long. This chain's CDR3 is CASSERGGRETQYF. The CDR3 coding sequence is TGTGCCAGCAGTGAAAGAGGGGGTAGAGAGACCCAGTACTTC. The full variable domain, completed using reference TRBV25-1 and TRBJ2-5, is EADIYQTPRYLVIGTGKKITLECSQTMGHDKMYWYQQDPGMELHLIHYSYGVNSTEKGDLSSESTVSRIRTEHFPLTLESARPSHTSQYLCASSERGGRETQYFGPGTRLLVL.

This chain connects TRBV27 to TRBJ2-7; 8 positions match TRBD1. Trimming cost V 6 bases and J 3 bases; bases outside gene matches: 7. There are 14 residues in the CDR3. Germline V gene lookup returns CDR1 MNHEY and CDR2 SMNVEV (reference sequence). DNA of the CDR3: TGTGCCAGCAGCACACAGGGGGTAGACTACGAGCAGTACTTC. Its translation is CASSTQGVDYEQYF.

The rearrangement links TRBV28 to TRBJ2-1, with a tentative D call TRBD1 (5 bases). Germline-derived CDR1 and CDR2 are MDHEN and SYDVKM. The CDR3 totals 17 residues. The ends were cut back, 2 bases at V and 0 bases at J, with 14 bases in the middle. The CDR3: CASSLGAQGGSYNEQFF. DNA of the CDR3: TGTGCCAGCAGTTTAGGAGCCCAGGGTGGCTCCTACAATGAGCAGTTCTTC. Full variable domain (outside the CDR3, taken from reference TRBV28 and TRBJ2-1): DVKVTQSSRYLVKRTGEKVFLECVQDMDHENMFWYRQDPGLGLRLIYFSYDVKMKEKGDIPEGYSVSREKKERFSLILESASTNQTSMYLCASSLGAQGGSYNEQFFGPGTRLTVL.

This clone was seen more than once but under ten times. The chain carries TRBV29-1 and TRBJ2-7; 7 nucleotides agree with TRBD2. This CDR3 has 17 residues. V trimming: 1 base; J trimming: 5 bases; junction bases outside the gene matches: 17. Per the germline V gene, CDR1 is SQVTM and CDR2 is ANQGSEA. The CDR3 DNA reads as TGCAGCGTTGAAGCCTCATCTAGCGGAGGGAGGTTCGACGAGCAGTACTTC. It encodes CSVEASSSGGRFDEQYF.

The chain recombines TRBV5-3 with TRBJ2-2; D is undetermined. TRBV5-3 qualifies as an ORF whose function is uncertain. This CDR3 region has 13 residues. The V end was cut by 2 bases, the J end by 6 bases, with 8 bases between. The CDR3 reads CARSFHMAGELFF. CDR3 bases: TGTGCCAGAAGCTTCCACATGGCCGGGGAGCTGTTTTTT.

The rearrangement links TRBV5-1 to TRBJ2-7, with unresolved D. V lost 0 bases, J lost 1 base, and 5 bases lay in between. Per the germline V gene, CDR1 is SGHRS and CDR2 is YFSETQ. This CDR3 comprises 13 residues. The CDR3, as DNA: TGCGCCAGCAGCTTGGTCTCGTCCTACGAGCAGTACTTC. It translates to CASSLVSSYEQYF.

V gene TRBV28 combines with J gene TRBJ1-1; the D is unclear. Deletions cut 5 bases from V and 1 base from J, with 11 bases between. The CDR3 extends over 14 amino acids. Germline assignment: CDR1 MDHEN and CDR2 SYDVKM. This chain's CDR3 is CASSHYTENTEAFF. The CDR3 DNA sequence: TGTGCCAGCAGTCATTATACAGAGAACACTGAAGCTTTCTTT.

CDR3: CASSLDPGTNTEAFF. Written as DNA, the CDR3 is TGTGCCAGCAGCTTGGATCCGGGAACGAACACTGAAGCTTTCTTT. This sequence joins TRBV5-4 and TRBJ1-1; D unclear. The CDR3 has 15 residues. Germline-derived CDR1 and CDR2 are SGHNT and YYREEE (reference sequence). V was shortened by 0 bases and J by 1 base, with 10 bases between the two germline ends.

The chain uses TRBV4-1 and TRBJ2-3; 11 nucleotides align to TRBD2. The CDR3 length is 17 residues. Trimming took 5 bases from V and 4 from J; bases not matched to a gene: 11. Germline V gene data show CDR1 as MGHRA and CDR2 as YSYEKL. CDR3 sequence reads: CASSTQIAGGRADTQYF. CDR3 nucleotide sequence: TGCGCCAGCAGCACACAAATAGCGGGAGGGCGGGCAGATACGCAGTATTTT.

V is TRBV9 and J is TRBJ2-2; 11 bases line up with TRBD2. CDR1 is SGDLS, CDR2 YYNGEE, per germline. The CDR3 is 16 amino acids. The ends lost 4 bases at V and 2 bases at J; junction bases unmatched: 4. The CDR3 spells CASSPGLAVNTGELFF. CDR3 nucleotide sequence: TGTGCCAGCAGCCCGGGACTAGCGGTTAACACCGGGGAGCTGTTTTTT. The entire variable domain, with the rest obtained from reference TRBV9 and TRBJ2-2, is as follows: DSGVTQTPKHLITATGQRVTLRCSPRSGDLSVYWYQQSLDQGLQFLIQYYNGEERAKGNILERFSAQQFPDLHSELNLSSLELGDSALYFCASSPGLAVNTGELFFGEGSRLTVL.

This chain joins TRBV30 and TRBJ1-2; the D is unclear. There are 14 residues in the CDR3. Trimming took 4 bases from V and 4 from J, leaving 16 bases between them. CDR1 GTSNPN and CDR2 SVGIG come from the germline V gene (reference sequence). This CDR3 reads CAWTPSGFVYGYTF. In DNA, the CDR3 is TGTGCCTGGACGCCGTCAGGCTTTGTCTATGGCTACACCTTC.

V is TRBV11-2 and J is TRBJ1-2, with D hard to call. Trimming stripped 2 bases from V and 8 bases from J, with 9 bases between. Looked up from germline, CDR1 is SGHAT and CDR2 is FQNNGV. This CDR3 is built from 12 residues. The CDR3 bases are TGTGCCAGCAGCTTAAACAGCCAGGGCTACACCTTC. This sequence encodes CASSLNSQGYTF.

This clone is a singleton in its sample. The chain carries TRBV19 and TRBJ2-1, with TRBD2 matching 7 bases. The CDR3 has 16 amino acids. Germline V lookup: CDR1 LNHDA, CDR2 SQIVND (reference sequence). With 3 bases clipped from V and 0 bases from J, the junction kept 5 bases outside the gene matches. The CDR3 sequence is CASSIWRGSSYNEQFF. CDR3 coding DNA: TGTGCCAGTAGTATTTGGCGGGGGAGCTCCTACAATGAGCAGTTCTTC.

This clone was detected only once. The rearrangement joins TRBV29-1 to TRBJ1-1; TRBD1 is a possible D gene (6 bases). The CDR3 spans 14 residues. CDR1 is SQVTM and CDR2 is ANQGSEA in the germline V gene. Deletions cut 7 bases from V and 7 bases from J, with 22 bases between. CDR3 nucleotides: TGCAGCGCACCCGCAGGGGCTTTCCCGTTTGAAGCTTTCTTT. Translating gives CSAPAGAFPFEAFF.

About this clone itself: The junction does not match germline at one end; this may be a read error. V is TRBV7-9 and J is TRBJ1-5; D is unresolved. Germline loops: CDR1 SEHNR, CDR2 FQNEAQ (reference sequence). This CDR3 has 12 residues. DNA of the CDR3: TGTTCCAGCAGCTTAGGCGCTCAGCCCCAGCATTTT. Amino acids: CSSSLGAQPQHF.